Listed below are T cell receptor beta chains from one sample, sequenced in a study of metastatic and nonmetastatic thyroid tumors. TCRdb re-called clones from the PCR reads using MiXCR. This table holds 46,000 or so clones, roughly 15% found once. Sequenced material: blood. These receptors all stem from a female donor with papillary thyroid cancer or a benign thyroid nodule (not recorded which). Some clones in this sample may be carry-over from other donors' samples. The CDR3 runs from the conserved cysteine through the conserved F or W. Fields, in order: clone size, D gene, V gene, J gene, CDR3 protein, CDR3 DNA. A D gene is named only where the DNA matches it firmly. Clone size appears in some rows only: once, few, many, or a class for an expanded clone.

-	TRBD2	TRBV6-5	TRBJ2-1	CASSYTRGGGQFF	TGTGCCAGCAGTTACACCCGGGGGGGGGGTCAGTTCTTC
-	TRBD2	TRBV20-1	TRBJ2-6	CSARAKLAGGSGANVLTF	TGCAGTGCTAGAGCGAAACTAGCGGGGGGCTCTGGGGCCAACGTCCTGACTTTC
-	-	TRBV5-1	TRBJ1-1	CASSLEGSEAFF	TGCGCCAGCAGCTTGGAGGGATCCGAAGCTTTCTTT
many	-	TRBV5-1	TRBJ2-6	CASSDGSGANVLTF	TGCGCCAGCAGTGATGGCTCTGGGGCCAACGTCCTGACTTTC
-	TRBD1	TRBV11-2	TRBJ2-1	CASSSLFAGTGYNEQFF	TGTGCCAGCAGCTCATTATTTGCCGGGACAGGGTACAATGAGCAGTTCTTC
-	-	TRBV24-1	TRBJ2-2	CATSDLGRNTGELFF	TGTGCCACCAGCGATCTGGGTCGAAACACCGGGGAGCTGTTTTTT
-	-	TRBV12-3/TRBV12-4	TRBJ2-2	CASSFTVTGELFF	TGTGCCAGCAGTTTCACAGTAACCGGGGAGCTGTTTTTT
many	TRBD1	TRBV10-3	TRBJ2-7	CAISDTGTGTYEQYF	TGTGCCATCAGTGATACCGGGACAGGGACCTACGAGCAGTACTTC
few	-	TRBV3-1	TRBJ2-3	CASSQVYTSRAVYSTDTQYF	TGTGCCAGCAGCCAGGTATATACCTCAAGGGCGGTTTATAGCACAGATACGCAGTATTTT
many	TRBD2	TRBV20-1	TRBJ2-3	CSARDSGESTDTQYF	TGCAGTGCTAGAGATAGCGGGGAAAGCACAGATACGCAGTATTTT
many	-	TRBV9	TRBJ1-3	CASSAGTTGNTIYF	TGTGCCAGCAGCGCCGGGACAACTGGAAACACCATATATTTT
many	TRBD1	TRBV18	TRBJ1-2	CASSLGTGDYGYTF	TGTGCCAGCTCACTTGGGACAGGGGACTATGGCTACACCTTC
many	-	TRBV30	TRBJ1-5	CAWSVGQPSRDQPQHF	TGTGCCTGGAGTGTCGGACAGCCAAGTCGGGATCAGCCCCAGCATTTT
many	TRBD1	TRBV11-2	TRBJ2-2	CASRPPGQGTGELFF	TGTGCCAGCAGACCTCCGGGACAGGGGACCGGGGAGCTGTTTTTT
few	-	TRBV6-1	TRBJ1-2	CASRGTTYGYTF	TGTGCCAGCAGAGGGACGACCTATGGCTACACCTTC
-	-	TRBV12-3/TRBV12-4	TRBJ2-1	CASNPTTGGGNEQFF	TGTGCCAGCAACCCTACCACCGGTGGTGGTAATGAGCAGTTCTTC
many	-	TRBV11-3	TRBJ1-6	CASSPMTNSPLHF	TGTGCCAGCAGCCCGATGACCAATTCACCCCTCCACTTT
-	-	TRBV4-1	TRBJ2-7	CASSQDGLGISYEQYF	TGCGCCAGCAGCCAAGATGGGTTAGGAATCTCCTACGAGCAGTACTTC
many	-	TRBV27	TRBJ1-5	CASSLYPPQGSNQPQHF	TGTGCCAGCAGTTTATACCCCCCCCAGGGTAGCAATCAGCCCCAGCATTTT
many	-	TRBV14	TRBJ1-1	CASSVDGNTEAFF	TGTGCCAGCAGTGTGGACGGGAACACTGAAGCTTTCTTT
-	-	TRBV28	TRBJ1-2	CASSFGVGGYTF	TGTGCCAGCAGTTTTGGGGTGGGTGGCTACACCTTC
medium-sized	TRBD2	TRBV27	TRBJ2-7	CASSRGLAGGSPYEQYF	TGTGCCAGCAGCCGGGGACTAGCGGGAGGGTCCCCCTACGAGCAGTACTTC
medium-sized	-	TRBV6-2/TRBV6-3	TRBJ2-1	CASSYNGRTEQFF	TGTGCCAGCAGTTACAACGGGAGAACTGAGCAGTTCTTC
many	-	TRBV7-9	TRBJ1-2	CASTVTVNYGYTF	TGTGCCAGCACCGTGACAGTTAACTATGGCTACACCTTC
many	TRBD1	TRBV20-1	TRBJ2-4	CSAESGGAGNIQYF	TGCAGTGCCGAATCAGGGGGCGCGGGAAACATTCAGTACTTC
many	TRBD1	TRBV10-1	TRBJ2-7	CASSEGGTLNEQYF	TGCGCCAGCAGTGAAGGGGGCACGCTTAACGAGCAGTACTTC
many	TRBD1	TRBV19	TRBJ2-1	CASSTETGGLDNEQFF	TGTGCCAGTAGTACCGAAACAGGGGGCTTAGACAATGAGCAGTTCTTC
many	TRBD2	TRBV20-1	TRBJ2-1	CSARETSGRNEQFF	TGCAGTGCTAGAGAGACTAGCGGGAGAAATGAGCAGTTCTTC
few	TRBD2	TRBV20-1	TRBJ2-7	CSTVPGLAGTISYEQYF	TGCAGTACCGTCCCGGGACTAGCGGGAACCATCTCCTACGAGCAGTACTTC
few	-	TRBV12-3/TRBV12-4	TRBJ2-3	CASSIGSADTQYF	TGTGCCAGCAGTATAGGGAGCGCAGATACGCAGTATTTT
-	TRBD1	TRBV3-1	TRBJ1-1	CASSFFRGMNAEAFF	TGTGCCAGCAGCTTTTTCAGGGGGATGAACGCTGAAGCTTTCTTT
many	TRBD2	TRBV3-1	TRBJ2-1	CATSEAGLAGGIYNEQFF	TGTGCCACCTCCGAGGCCGGACTAGCGGGAGGGATATACAATGAGCAGTTCTTC
-	TRBD2	TRBV20-1	TRBJ2-1	CSATSGSYNEQFF	TGCAGTGCTACTAGCGGCTCCTACAATGAGCAGTTCTTC
-	-	TRBV6-1	TRBJ2-7	CASSRDGLAYEQYF	TGTGCTAGCAGTCGGGACGGATTAGCCTACGAGCAGTACTTC
many	TRBD1	TRBV12-3/TRBV12-4	TRBJ1-5	CASRVGTDYQPQHF	TGTGCCAGCAGAGTTGGGACAGATTATCAGCCCCAGCATTTT
many	-	TRBV3-1	TRBJ1-1	CASSPSGVAEAFF	TGTGCCAGCAGCCCGAGCGGGGTGGCTGAAGCTTTCTTT
-	-	TRBV11-2	TRBJ2-5	CASSSLADLSETQYF	TGTGCCAGCAGCTCCTTAGCAGACTTGTCGGAGACCCAGTACTTC
-	TRBD2	TRBV11-3	TRBJ2-3	CASSSGTSEEDTQYF	TGTGCCAGCAGCTCCGGGACTAGCGAAGAGGATACGCAGTATTTT
-	-	TRBV4-2	TRBJ2-5	CASSQDTIGKTQYF	TGTGCCAGCAGCCAAGATACGATAGGAAAGACCCAGTACTTC
once	-	TRBV4-1	TRBJ1-2	CASSQTQGPYGYTF	TGCGCCAGCAGCCAGACACAGGGTCCCTATGGCTACACCTTC
-	-	TRBV6-1	TRBJ2-2	CASSPDGNTGELFF	TGTGCCAGCAGTCCGGACGGGAACACCGGGGAGCTGTTTTTT
many	-	TRBV5-1	TRBJ2-7	CASSLPDIRQAGFSYEQYF	TGCGCCAGCAGCTTGCCGGATATTCGACAGGCCGGTTTCTCCTACGAGCAGTACTTC
-	TRBD2	TRBV28	TRBJ2-1	CASSPGGRGSYNEQFF	TGTGCCAGCAGTCCGGGAGGGCGGGGCTCCTACAATGAGCAGTTCTTC